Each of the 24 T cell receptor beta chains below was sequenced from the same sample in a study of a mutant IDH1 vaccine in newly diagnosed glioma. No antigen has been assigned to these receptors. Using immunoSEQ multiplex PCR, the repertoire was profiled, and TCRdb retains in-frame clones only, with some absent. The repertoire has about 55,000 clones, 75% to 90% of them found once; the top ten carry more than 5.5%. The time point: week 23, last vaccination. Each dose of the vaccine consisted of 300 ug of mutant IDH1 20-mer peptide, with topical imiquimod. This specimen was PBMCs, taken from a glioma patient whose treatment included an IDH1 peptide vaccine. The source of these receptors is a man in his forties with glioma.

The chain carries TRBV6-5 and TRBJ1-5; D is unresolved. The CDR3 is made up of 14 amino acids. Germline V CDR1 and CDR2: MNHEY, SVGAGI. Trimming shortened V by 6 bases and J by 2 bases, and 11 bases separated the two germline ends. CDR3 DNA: TGTGCCAGCAGAGGGCCTCACGGCAATCAGCCCCAGCATTTT. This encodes CASRGPHGNQPQHF.

CDR3 in DNA: TGTGCCAGCAGTCCCCAGAGCCTGGACTATGGCTACACCTTC. It translates to CASSPQSLDYGYTF. The chain has TRBV6-5 and TRBJ1-2; D ambiguous. Per the germline V gene, CDR1 is MNHEY and CDR2 is SVGAGI. The CDR3 has 14 amino acids. Trimming cost V 5 bases and J 3 bases, with 13 bases left between them.

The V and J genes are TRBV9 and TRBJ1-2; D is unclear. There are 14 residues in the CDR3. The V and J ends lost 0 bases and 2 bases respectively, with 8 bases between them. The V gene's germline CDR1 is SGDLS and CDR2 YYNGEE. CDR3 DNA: TGTGCCAGCAGCGTAGGCACGTCAAACTATGGCTACACCTTC. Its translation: CASSVGTSNYGYTF.

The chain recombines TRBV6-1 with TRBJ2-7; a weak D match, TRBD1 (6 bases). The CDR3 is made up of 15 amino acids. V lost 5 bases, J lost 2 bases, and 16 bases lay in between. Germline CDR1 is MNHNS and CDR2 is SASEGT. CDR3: CASSPLSTGTYEQYF. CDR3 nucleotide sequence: TGTGCCAGCAGTCCCCTTTCGACAGGAACCTACGAGCAGTACTTC.

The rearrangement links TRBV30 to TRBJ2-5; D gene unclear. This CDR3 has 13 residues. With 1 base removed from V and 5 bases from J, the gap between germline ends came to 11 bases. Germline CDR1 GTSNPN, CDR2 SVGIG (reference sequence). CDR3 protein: CAWSDALWETQYF. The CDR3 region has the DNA TGTGCCTGGAGTGATGCCCTATGGGAGACCCAGTACTTC.

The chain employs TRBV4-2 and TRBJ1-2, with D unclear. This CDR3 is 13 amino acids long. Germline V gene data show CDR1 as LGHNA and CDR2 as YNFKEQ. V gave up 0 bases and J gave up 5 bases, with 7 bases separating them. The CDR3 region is CASSQDDTYGYTF. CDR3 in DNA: TGTGCCAGCAGCCAAGATGACACTTATGGCTACACCTTC.

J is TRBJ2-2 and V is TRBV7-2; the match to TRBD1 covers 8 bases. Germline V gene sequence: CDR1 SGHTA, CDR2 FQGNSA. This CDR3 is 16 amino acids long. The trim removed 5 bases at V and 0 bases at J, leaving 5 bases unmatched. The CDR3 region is CASSPPGQANTGELFF. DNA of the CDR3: TGTGCCAGCAGCCCTCCGGGACAGGCGAACACCGGGGAGCTGTTTTTT.

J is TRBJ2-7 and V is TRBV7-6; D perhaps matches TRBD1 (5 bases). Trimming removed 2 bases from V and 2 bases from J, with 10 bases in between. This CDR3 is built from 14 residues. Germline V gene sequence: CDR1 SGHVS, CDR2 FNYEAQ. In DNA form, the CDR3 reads TGTGCCAGCAGCTTATATTCAGGGACCTACGAGCAGTACTTC. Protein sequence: CASSLYSGTYEQYF.

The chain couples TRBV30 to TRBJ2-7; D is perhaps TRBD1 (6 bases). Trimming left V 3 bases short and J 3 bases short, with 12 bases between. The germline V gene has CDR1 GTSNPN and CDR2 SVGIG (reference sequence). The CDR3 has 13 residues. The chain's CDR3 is CAWRGAVGYEQYF. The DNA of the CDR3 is TGTGCCTGGAGGGGGGCGGTGGGCTACGAGCAGTACTTC.

DNA for the CDR3: TGTGCCAGCAGCGTGGGACTAGCGGGGGGCGGGACCCAGTACTTC. The encoded protein is CASSVGLAGGGTQYF. The gene calls are TRBV9 and TRBJ2-5; the match to TRBD2 covers 15 bases. This CDR3 is built from 15 residues. The V gene's germline CDR1 is SGDLS and CDR2 YYNGEE. J was trimmed by 7 bases and V by 2 bases; bases with no gene match: 3. Full variable domain (remainder filled in from reference TRBV9 and TRBJ2-5): DSGVTQTPKHLITATGQRVTLRCSPRSGDLSVYWYQQSLDQGLQFLIQYYNGEERAKGNILERFSAQQFPDLHSELNLSSLELGDSALYFCASSVGLAGGGTQYFGPGTRLLVL.

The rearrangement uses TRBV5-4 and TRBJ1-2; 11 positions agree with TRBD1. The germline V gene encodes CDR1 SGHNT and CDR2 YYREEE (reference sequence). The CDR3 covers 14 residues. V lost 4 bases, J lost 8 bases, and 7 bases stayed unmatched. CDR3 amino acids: CASSLGQGAQGYTF. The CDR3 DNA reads TGTGCCAGCAGCCTTGGACAGGGGGCGCAAGGCTACACCTTC.

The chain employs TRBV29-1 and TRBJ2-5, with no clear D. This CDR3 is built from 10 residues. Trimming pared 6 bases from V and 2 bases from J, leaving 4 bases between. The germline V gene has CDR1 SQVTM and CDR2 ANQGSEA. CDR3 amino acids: CSVGQETQYF. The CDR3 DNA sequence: TGCAGCGTCGGGCAAGAGACCCAGTACTTC.

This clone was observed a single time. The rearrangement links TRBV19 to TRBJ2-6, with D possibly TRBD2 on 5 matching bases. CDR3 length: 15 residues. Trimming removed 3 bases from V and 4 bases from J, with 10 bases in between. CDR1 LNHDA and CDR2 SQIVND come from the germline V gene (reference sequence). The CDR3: CASSIKSGGANVLTF. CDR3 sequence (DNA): TGTGCCAGTAGTATTAAGTCGGGGGGGGCCAACGTCCTGACTTTC.

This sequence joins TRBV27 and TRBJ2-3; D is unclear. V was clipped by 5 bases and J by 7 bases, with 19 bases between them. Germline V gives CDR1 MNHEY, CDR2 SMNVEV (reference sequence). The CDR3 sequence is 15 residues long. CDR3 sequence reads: CASSLNPNVGYTQYF. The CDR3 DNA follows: TGTGCCAGCAGTCTGAACCCCAACGTCGGCTATACGCAGTATTTT.

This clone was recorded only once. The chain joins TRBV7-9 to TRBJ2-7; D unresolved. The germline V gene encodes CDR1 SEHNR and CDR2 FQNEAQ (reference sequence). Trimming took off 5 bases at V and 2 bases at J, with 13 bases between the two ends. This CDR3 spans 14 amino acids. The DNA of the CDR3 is TGTGCCAGCAGCCACGGATTTGTTACCTACGAGCAGTACTTC. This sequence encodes CASSHGFVTYEQYF.

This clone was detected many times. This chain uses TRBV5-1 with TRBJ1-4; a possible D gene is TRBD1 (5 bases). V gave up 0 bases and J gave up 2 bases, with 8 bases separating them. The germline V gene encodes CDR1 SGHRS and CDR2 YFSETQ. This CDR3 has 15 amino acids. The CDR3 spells CASSLGGRTNEKLFF. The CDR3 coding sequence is TGCGCCAGCAGCTTGGGGGGCAGGACTAATGAAAAACTGTTTTTT.

CDR3: CASSLALQRGFVRETQYF. In DNA, the CDR3 is TGTGCCAGCAGCTTAGCCCTCCAGCGGGGATTCGTGAGGGAGACCCAGTACTTC. V usage is TRBV7-2 and J usage is TRBJ2-5, with 7 bases identical to TRBD2. This CDR3 region has 18 residues. J lost 5 bases, V lost 0 bases, and 15 bases had no gene match. The germline V gene encodes CDR1 SGHTA and CDR2 FQGNSA.

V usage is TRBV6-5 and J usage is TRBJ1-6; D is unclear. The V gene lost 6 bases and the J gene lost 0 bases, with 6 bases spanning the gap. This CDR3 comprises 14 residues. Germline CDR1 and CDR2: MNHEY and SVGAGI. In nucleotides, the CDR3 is TGTGCCAGCAGGTCCGGCTCCTATAATTCACCCCTCCACTTT. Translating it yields CASRSGSYNSPLHF.

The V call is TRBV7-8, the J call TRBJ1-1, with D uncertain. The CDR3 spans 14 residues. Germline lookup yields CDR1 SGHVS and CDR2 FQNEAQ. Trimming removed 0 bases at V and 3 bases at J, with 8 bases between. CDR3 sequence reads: CASSLADWDTEAFF. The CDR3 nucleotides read TGTGCCAGCAGCTTAGCAGACTGGGACACTGAAGCTTTCTTT.

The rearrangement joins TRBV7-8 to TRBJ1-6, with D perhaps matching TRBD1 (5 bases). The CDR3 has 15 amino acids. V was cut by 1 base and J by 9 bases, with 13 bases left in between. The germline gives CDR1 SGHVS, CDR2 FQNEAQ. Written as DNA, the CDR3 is TGTGCCAGCAGCTTAGACGGGGCGGTGGTTTCACCCCTCCACTTT. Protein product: CASSLDGAVVSPLHF.

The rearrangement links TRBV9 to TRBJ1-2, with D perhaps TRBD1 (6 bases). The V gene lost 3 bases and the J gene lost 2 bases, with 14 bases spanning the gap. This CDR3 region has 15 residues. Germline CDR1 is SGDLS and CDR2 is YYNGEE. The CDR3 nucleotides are TGTGCCAGCAGCGCCCGGCGGCAGGGGAACTATGGCTACACCTTC. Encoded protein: CASSARRQGNYGYTF.

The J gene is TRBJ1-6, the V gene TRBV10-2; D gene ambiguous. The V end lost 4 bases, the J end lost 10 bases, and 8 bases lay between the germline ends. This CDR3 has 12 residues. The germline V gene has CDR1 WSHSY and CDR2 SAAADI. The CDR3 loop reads CASSAASSPLHF. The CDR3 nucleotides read TGCGCCAGCAGTGCCGCAAGCTCACCCCTCCACTTT.

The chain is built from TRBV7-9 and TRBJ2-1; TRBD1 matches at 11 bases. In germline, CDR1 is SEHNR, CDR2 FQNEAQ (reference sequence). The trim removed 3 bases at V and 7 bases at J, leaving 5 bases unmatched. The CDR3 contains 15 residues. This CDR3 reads CASSFRDRGDNEQFF. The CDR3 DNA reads TGTGCCAGCAGCTTCCGGGACAGGGGGGATAATGAGCAGTTCTTC.

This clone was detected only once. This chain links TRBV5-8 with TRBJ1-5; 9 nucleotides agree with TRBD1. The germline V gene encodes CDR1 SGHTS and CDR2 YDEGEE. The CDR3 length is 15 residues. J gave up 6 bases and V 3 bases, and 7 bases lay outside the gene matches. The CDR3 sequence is CASSYGQGMSQPQHF. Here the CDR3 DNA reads TGTGCCAGCAGCTACGGACAGGGGATGAGTCAGCCCCAGCATTTT. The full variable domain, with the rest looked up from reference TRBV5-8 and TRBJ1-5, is EAGVTQSPTHLIKTRGQQATLRCSPISGHTSVYWYQQALGLGLQFLLWYDEGEERNRGNFPPRFSGRQFPNYSSELNVNALELEDSALYLCASSYGQGMSQPQHFGDGTRLSIL.